This TCR beta chain was sequenced for a study of blood T cell repertoires in COVID-19 (TCRdb year 2020). With respect to the entire study: Collaborator samples came from the United States, Italy and Spain and covered acute and convalescent phases of COVID-19. The material from the prospective study consisted of cDNA or gDNA derived from T cells, B-cell-depleted T cells, or PBMCs. The dataset comprised deeply sampled blood TCRbeta repertoires from subjects exposed to, actively infected with, or recovered from COVID-19. A freely available public database, intended as a resource for researchers studying the immune response to SARS-CoV-2, is where the repertoires were released. The samples were drawn from the first 160 participants of the ongoing ImmuneRACE study and from some 1,300 subjects provided by 6 global collaborators. Sample metadata almost always included a de-identified subject ID, COVID-19 status, age in years and sex. Where available, HLA class I and class II types were obtained from metadata supplied by the sample provider rather than from assay-based typing.

One collaborating source in Seattle enrolled patients during active infection and followed them longitudinally through the course of disease. Collaborating institutions collected whole blood in K2EDTA tubes following their own protocols. Collaborator samples were shipped for TCRbeta analysis as frozen whole blood, isolated PBMCs, or DNA extracted from either sample type. The immunoSEQ Assay, a bias-controlled multiplex PCR, was used to amplify TCRbeta CDR3 regions from genomic DNA. The authors processed their data as follows. The number of nucleated cells in each sample was estimated by amplification of reference gene primers within the assay. To quantify the absolute abundance of each unique TCRbeta CDR3 rearrangement, sequence reads were collapsed and filtered. For each sample, productive Simpson clonality was calculated as the square root of Simpson's diversity index over productive rearrangements. TCRdb provides this immuneACCESS table in a form limited to in-frame rearrangements. Some clones are lacking; in checked studies, under half of them reflect an unresolved V gene, and why the rest are absent is not known. The V and J calls and clone size were taken over from that table, and D and trimming were inferred from the DNA. Present in this sample are over 90,000 clones, around 72% of which were seen just once. 3.9% of the sample is taken by the ten largest.

The germline V gene sets CDR1 to MGHRA and CDR2 to YSYEKL. V loses 1 base, J loses 7 bases, and the germline ends lie 14 bases apart. The CDR3 covers 14 residues, taking in both the cysteine and the phenylalanine. This entry keeps only the CDR3 DNA: 42 bases, framed from base 1. A remark on this clone: There is no known antigen for this receptor. No clone much larger than this one lies a single base away; base qualities are absent.

Overall study results and their limits: Clinical and demographic metadata were provided uncurated, with the amount varying by source and participant.

The receptor's source is a man between 65 and 85 years old with COVID-19, enrolled during active disease. The sequencing input was peripheral blood. The chain was built from TRBV4-1 and TRBJ2-7; perhaps TRBD2 is the D gene, with 5 bases matching. This receptor has the CDR3 CASSQGFGKSEQYF. The DNA sequence is TGCGCCAGCAGCCAAGGGTTCGGGAAGTCGGAGCAGTACTTC.